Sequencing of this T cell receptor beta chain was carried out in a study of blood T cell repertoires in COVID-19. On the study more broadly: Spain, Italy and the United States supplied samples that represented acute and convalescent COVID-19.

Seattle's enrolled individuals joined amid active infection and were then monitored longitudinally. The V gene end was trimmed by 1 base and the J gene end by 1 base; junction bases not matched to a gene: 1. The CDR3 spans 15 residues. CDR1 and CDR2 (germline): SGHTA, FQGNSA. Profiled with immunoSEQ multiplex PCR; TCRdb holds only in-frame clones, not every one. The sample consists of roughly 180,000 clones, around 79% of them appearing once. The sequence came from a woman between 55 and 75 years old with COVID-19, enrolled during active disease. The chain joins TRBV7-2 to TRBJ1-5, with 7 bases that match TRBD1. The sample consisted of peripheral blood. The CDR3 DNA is TGTGCCAGCAGCTTAGGCAGGGGGAGCAATCAGCCCCAGCATTTT. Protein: CASSLGRGSNQPQHF.